Below, 20 T cell receptor beta chains from the same sample are listed, as sequenced in a study of cytomegalovirus exposure and HLA in healthy donors. 13 Jbeta primers and 60 Vbeta primers were used for the PCR. Only in-frame clones appear in the TCRdb table, and some are missing; sequencing was by immunoSEQ multiplex PCR. The sample contains approximately 110,000 clones, 70% to 80% of which appear only once. Sequenced sample: PBMCs. These receptors were taken from a man aged 25-45 years in good health and CMV-seronegative.

The chain employs TRBV7-8 and TRBJ2-7, with 10 bases aligning to TRBD1. CDR3 size: 15 residues. V gave up 6 bases and J gave up 6 bases; unmatched junction bases: 11. Germline V gene data show CDR1 as SGHVS and CDR2 as FQNEAQ. The CDR3 loop reads CASRLPGQGNGEQYF. The DNA for the CDR3 is TGTGCCAGCAGGTTACCGGGACAGGGGAACGGCGAGCAGTACTTC.

This clone appeared once. The J gene is TRBJ2-3, the V gene TRBV5-4; the D is unclear. With 4 bases removed from V and 7 bases from J, the gap between germline ends came to 13 bases. The CDR3 is 13 amino acids. CDR1 and CDR2 from the germline V gene are SGHNT and YYREEE (reference sequence). CDR3 in amino acids: CASSIDQANTQYF. The DNA for the CDR3 is TGTGCCAGCAGCATAGACCAGGCAAATACGCAGTATTTT.

The genes are TRBV5-1 and TRBJ2-7, with TRBD1 matching over 11 bases. With V trimmed by 4 bases and J by 2 bases, 2 bases remained unmatched. The CDR3 length is 14 residues. Germline V lookup: CDR1 SGHRS, CDR2 YFSETQ. CDR3 region: CASSKGQGAYEQYF. As DNA, the CDR3 is TGCGCCAGCAGCAAGGGACAGGGGGCCTACGAGCAGTACTTC.

V gene TRBV2 combines with J gene TRBJ1-1, with 10 positions matching TRBD1. Losses at the gene ends were 6 bases for V and 5 bases for J; bases not matched to a gene: 12. This CDR3 region has 16 residues. Germline CDR1 is SNHLY and CDR2 is FYNNEI. The CDR3 DNA follows: TGTGCCAGCAGGCATTCCCGGGACAGGGGATGGACTGAAGCTTTCTTT. Protein product: CASRHSRDRGWTEAFF.

The chain couples TRBV10-3 to TRBJ1-2, with a weak D call TRBD1 (5 bases). The V and J ends lost 2 bases and 8 bases respectively, with 15 bases between them. CDR3 length equals 14 residues. Germline-derived CDR1 and CDR2 are ENHRY and SYGVKD. The CDR3 DNA follows: TGTGCCATCAGTGAGAGCGCAGGGTCTGTAGGCTACACCTTC. The encoded protein is CAISESAGSVGYTF.

The genes are TRBV5-1 and TRBJ2-7; a possible D gene is TRBD1 (5 bases). Between the trimmed V and J ends, which lost 1 base and 7 bases, there was a span of 15 bases. Germline V gene data show CDR1 as SGHRS and CDR2 as YFSETQ. CDR3 length: 14 residues. The CDR3 region is CASSLYQGSWEQYF. For the CDR3, the DNA is TGCGCCAGCAGCTTGTATCAGGGATCATGGGAGCAGTACTTC.

This clone was seen only a few times. This chain joins TRBV6-5 and TRBJ1-1; D possibly corresponds to TRBD1 (5 bases). This CDR3 contains 13 residues. The germline V gene has CDR1 MNHEY and CDR2 SVGAGI. Deletions cut 2 bases from V and 1 base from J, with 5 bases between. DNA for the CDR3: TGTGCCAGCAGTTACGACAGGAACACTGAAGCTTTCTTT. This translates into CASSYDRNTEAFF.

This clone appeared a few times. This chain uses TRBV13 with TRBJ2-7; 8 nucleotides agree with TRBD1. Germline V gene data show CDR1 as PRHDT and CDR2 as FYEKMQ (reference sequence). This CDR3 is 16 amino acids long. V was pared by 3 bases and J by 2 bases, with 9 bases of the junction left unmatched. The CDR3 nucleotides read TGTGCCAGCAGCTTGAGGCAGGGGGCGATCCCCTACGAGCAGTACTTC. Translated, it gives CASSLRQGAIPYEQYF.

This chain uses TRBV1 with TRBJ1-5; the table's D gene call, TRBD1, was not cross checked with the DNA. TRBV1 is designated a pseudogene. This CDR3 contains 12 residues. The CDR3 loop reads CTITGVNQPQHF. The CDR3 bases are TGCACCATCACAGGAGTCAATCAGCCCCAGCATTTT.

The rearrangement joins TRBV29-1 to TRBJ2-7; TRBD2 is a possible D gene (5 bases). Germline V CDR1 and CDR2: SQVTM, ANQGSEA. V gave up 4 bases and J gave up 7 bases, with 23 bases separating them. This CDR3 contains 15 residues. CDR3 nucleotide sequence: TGCAGCGTTGTTCAGACCGGGAAGGCAGTTGGGGAGCAGTACTTC. Amino acids: CSVVQTGKAVGEQYF.

This clone was picked up a small number of times. The J gene is TRBJ1-6, the V gene TRBV6-5; 10 bases fit TRBD1. CDR3 length: 15 residues. Germline V CDR1 and CDR2: MNHEY, SVGAGI. J was trimmed by 6 bases and V by 4 bases; bases with no gene match: 3. The CDR3 is CASSWTGGGNSPLHF. The CDR3 bases are TGTGCCAGCAGTTGGACAGGGGGGGGTAATTCACCCCTCCACTTT.

V and J are TRBV5-1 and TRBJ1-2; 10 bases line up with TRBD1. J lost 0 bases, V lost 4 bases, and 9 bases had no gene match. The germline gives CDR1 SGHRS, CDR2 YFSETQ. The CDR3 loop spans 17 amino acids. The chain's CDR3 is CASSREGQGSSNYGYTF. For the CDR3, the DNA is TGCGCCAGCAGCCGGGAGGGACAGGGGAGTTCTAACTATGGCTACACCTTC.

This chain connects TRBV5-4 to TRBJ2-7, with 9 bases aligning to TRBD1. CDR1 and CDR2 (germline): SGHNT, YYREEE (reference sequence). V was pared by 4 bases and J by 0 bases, with 5 bases of the junction left unmatched. The CDR3 length is 15 residues. The CDR3 DNA reads TGTGCCAGCAGCACCGGGACAGGGAGCTCCTACGAGCAGTACTTC. This sequence encodes CASSTGTGSSYEQYF.

The chain has TRBV7-9 and TRBJ2-1; 11 bases agree with TRBD2. CDR1 SEHNR and CDR2 FQNEAQ come from the germline V gene (reference sequence). The CDR3 length is 17 residues. Trimming removed 2 bases from V and 7 bases from J; junction bases left unmatched: 10. The CDR3 region has the DNA TGTGCCAGCAGCTTAATAGCGGGGGGGTGGCTAAGGAATGAGCAGTTCTTC. Its protein is CASSLIAGGWLRNEQFF. The variable domain in full, with the rest retrieved from reference TRBV7-9 and TRBJ2-1, is DTGVSQNPRHKITKRGQNVTFRCDPISEHNRLYWYRQTLGQGPEFLTYFQNEAQLEKSRLLSDRFSAERPKGSFSTLEIQRTEQGDSAMYLCASSLIAGGWLRNEQFFGPGTRLTVL.

This clone was seen a single time. The chain uses TRBV6-4 and TRBJ2-1; 11 bases map to TRBD2. Germline CDR1 MRHNA, CDR2 SNTAGT. The trim removed 6 bases at V and 6 bases at J, leaving 7 bases unmatched. CDR3 length equals 15 residues. CDR3 coding DNA: TGTGCCAGCAGCGAGGGACTAGCGGACTTCAATGAGCAGTTCTTC. The encoded protein is CASSEGLADFNEQFF.

The genes are TRBV29-1 and TRBJ2-5; 9 positions match TRBD1. The closer fit of TRBJ2-7 to the DNA end suggests the J call may be wrong. Germline CDR1 reads SQVTM; CDR2 reads ANQGSEA. CDR3 length: 13 amino acids. In DNA form, the CDR3 reads TGCAGCGGTCGACAGGGGGGGATTTACGAGCAGTACTTC. Its translation is CSGRQGGIYEQYF.

The J gene is TRBJ2-5, the V gene TRBV6-5; TRBD1 might be the D (5 bases). The end of the DNA is better explained by TRBJ2-7, so the J call may be wrong. This CDR3 comprises 14 residues. Per germline, CDR1 MNHEY and CDR2 SVGAGI. The CDR3 here is CASRTYDGAREQYF. The CDR3 bases are TGTGCCAGCAGGACGTATGATGGGGCACGCGAGCAGTACTTC.

The CDR3: CASSVASRTSGSFANYNEQFF. CDR3 in DNA: TGTGCCAGCAGCGTAGCATCTCGGACTAGCGGGAGTTTCGCGAACTACAATGAGCAGTTCTTC. The rearrangement uses TRBV9 and TRBJ2-1; 13 nucleotides match TRBD2. The germline gives CDR1 SGDLS, CDR2 YYNGEE. V lost 0 bases, J lost 3 bases, and 15 bases stayed unmatched. The CDR3 covers 21 residues.

The chain joins TRBV2 to TRBJ2-3, with 12 bases fitting TRBD1. Unmatched junction bases numbered 2, after V lost 6 bases and J lost 4 bases. CDR3 length equals 14 residues. The germline gives CDR1 SNHLY, CDR2 FYNNEI. CDR3 loop: CASSRDRGPDTQYF. As DNA, the CDR3 is TGTGCCAGCAGCCGGGACAGGGGGCCAGATACGCAGTATTTT.

This clone was observed a handful of times. The chain carries TRBV5-4 and TRBJ1-2; D is undetermined. V was shortened by 2 bases and J by 9 bases, with 23 bases between the two germline ends. Germline CDR1 SGHNT, CDR2 YYREEE (reference sequence). This CDR3 has 16 amino acids. The CDR3 coding sequence is TGTGCCAGCAGCTTTGAAGGCAGGACTAGACATGAGAGCTACACCTTC. This encodes CASSFEGRTRHESYTF.